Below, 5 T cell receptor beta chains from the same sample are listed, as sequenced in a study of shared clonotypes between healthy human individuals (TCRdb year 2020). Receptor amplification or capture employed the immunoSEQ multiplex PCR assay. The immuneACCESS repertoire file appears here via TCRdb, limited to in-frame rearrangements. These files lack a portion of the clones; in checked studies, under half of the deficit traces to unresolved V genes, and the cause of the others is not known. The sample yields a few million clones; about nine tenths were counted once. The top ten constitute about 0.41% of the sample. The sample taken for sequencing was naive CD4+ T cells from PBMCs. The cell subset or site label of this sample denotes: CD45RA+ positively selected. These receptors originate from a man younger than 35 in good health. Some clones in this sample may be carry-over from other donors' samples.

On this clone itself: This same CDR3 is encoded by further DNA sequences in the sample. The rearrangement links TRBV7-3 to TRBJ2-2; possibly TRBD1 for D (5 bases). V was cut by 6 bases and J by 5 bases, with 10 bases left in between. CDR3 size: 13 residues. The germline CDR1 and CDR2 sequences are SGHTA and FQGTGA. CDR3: CASSLTATGELFF. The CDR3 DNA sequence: TGTGCCAGCAGTTTGACAGCAACCGGGGAGCTGTTTTTT.

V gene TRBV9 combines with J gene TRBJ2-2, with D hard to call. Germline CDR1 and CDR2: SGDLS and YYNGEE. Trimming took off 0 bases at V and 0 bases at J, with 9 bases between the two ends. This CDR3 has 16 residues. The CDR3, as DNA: TGTGCCAGCAGCGTAGGCCCCTTAGCGAACACCGGGGAGCTGTTTTTT. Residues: CASSVGPLANTGELFF.

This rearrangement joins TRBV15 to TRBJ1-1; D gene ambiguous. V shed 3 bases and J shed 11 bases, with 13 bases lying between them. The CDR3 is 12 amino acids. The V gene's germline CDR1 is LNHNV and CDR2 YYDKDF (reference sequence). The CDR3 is CATSSEDYRAFF. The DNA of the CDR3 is TGTGCCACCAGCAGTGAGGACTATAGGGCTTTCTTT.

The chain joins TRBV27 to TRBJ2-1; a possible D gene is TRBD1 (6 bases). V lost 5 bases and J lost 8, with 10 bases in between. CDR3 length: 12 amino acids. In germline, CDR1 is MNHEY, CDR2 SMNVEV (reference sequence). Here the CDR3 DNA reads TGTGCCAGCAGTGAAAGGGGGTATGAGCAGTTCTTC. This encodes CASSERGYEQFF.

The DNA for the CDR3 is TGTGCCAGCAGTTCGGGGTTGTTTCAGCCCCAGCATTTT. It encodes CASSSGLFQPQHF. V and J are TRBV28 and TRBJ1-5; no clear D gene. V was shortened by 4 bases and J by 6 bases, with 10 bases between the two germline ends. This CDR3 has 13 amino acids. Germline V CDR1 and CDR2: MDHEN, SYDVKM.